This T cell receptor (beta chain) appears in the sequencing data of a study of T cells in Graves' hyperthyroidism and ophthalmopathy. The overall study: Peripheral blood sampling occurred at initial diagnosis, before any treatment. Regarding the study as a whole: Patients with ophthalmopathy were separated from those with stable hyperthyroidism by a 13 V-J model.

V lost 0 bases to trimming and J lost 11 bases; unmatched junction nucleotides: 15. The CDR3 has 15 residues. In germline, CDR1 is DFQATT, CDR2 SNEGSKA (reference sequence). Amplification yielded TCR beta CDR3 regions, with RNA transcripts as the source. In the first-round RT-PCR of the TCR CDR3, the HTBI primer set was used. TCRdb recomputed calls from the multiplex PCR reads with MiXCR, one row per CDR3 protein. The sample holds some 440,000 distinct CDR3 sequences, more than 15% seen once. Hyperthyroidism was newly diagnosed in patients aged 18 to 65 (duration under 2 months). Diagnostic decisions used clinical symptoms, serum thyroxine and TRAb, thyroid ultrasound and orbital computed tomography. The sample holds many counts of this clonotype. Its target is not known.

The TCR sequence derives from a woman under 30 with Graves' hyperthyroidism. Sequencing used blood. The chain is built from TRBV20-1 and TRBJ1-1, with TRBD1 matching over 7 bases. The CDR3 DNA reads TGCAGTGCTAGAGACCTACTGACAGGGTTGGTTTCGGCTTTCTTT. Translated: CSARDLLTGLVSAFF.